This T cell receptor beta chain was retrieved from a study of T cell responses to AZD1222 COVID-19 vaccine (dated by TCRdb to the early 2020s). Broadly, across the study: A total of more than 230 trial participants underwent TCR sequencing, of whom roughly 210 had received two doses of AZD1222 and around 25 had received two doses of the MenACWY control vaccine. Trial participants were enrolled into age subgroups of 18-55, 56-69 and 70-plus years, which contained 148, 28 and 57 TCR-sequenced participants, respectively.

The CDR3 regions of human TCRbeta chains were analyzed by immunosequencing. Per the authors' processing: Repertoire TCRs were matched against a reference library of SARS-CoV-2-specific TCRs generated with the MIRA antigen-specificity platform. Breadth meant the fraction of unique TCRs that were SARS-CoV-2-associated, whereas depth meant the fraction of total T cells that were SARS-CoV-2-associated. Each spike-specific TCR was assigned to its reactive spike region and to a CD4 or CD8 class using the MIRA data. Log10-transformed breadth and depth values were compared by one-way ANOVA with Sidak's multiple comparisons tests. This is the immuneACCESS table as TCRdb keeps it, with only in-frame sequences that have V and J called. A part of the clones is gone; compared with another copy, unresolved V genes explain less than half, and the rest is unexplained. D and trimming were read from the DNA, whereas the V and J calls and clone size are those reported in that table. Recorded for this sample are 180,000 or so clones; about 90% of them occurred a single time. Of the sample, roughly 1.9% is held by the ten largest clones.

Trimming takes 3 bases off V and 7 bases off J; junction bases not matched to a gene: 7. Taken from cysteine to phenylalanine, the CDR3 has 15 residues. Here the CDR3 DNA is all that survives: 45 bases in frame from base 1. Reading the germline V gene gives CDR1 MGHRA and CDR2 YSYEKL. The paper as a whole reports these results and caveats: Participants were mostly white British, with more females than males. The authors suggested clonal diversity may have been underestimated. In the small 56-69-year group, the increase in depth fell short of significance, most likely because of low power. Reportedly, close to half of the unique spike-specific TCRs recognized epitopes lying outside the regions that are mutated in the B.1.351 and B.1.1.7 variants. Because no day 14 peak-response samples were available, repertoires were characterized only after the peak T cell response. The whole spike protein was spanned by vaccine-associated CD4 TCRs, and dominant responses were seen in regions 160-218 and 743-854. A significant rise in spike-specific TCR breadth and depth was observed after two AZD1222 doses relative to day 0 and relative to MenACWY recipients. Only 5 to 7 AZD1222 recipients were SARS-CoV-2 seropositive at baseline, limiting conclusions about previously exposed vaccinees.

About this clone: It has no known antigen specificity. Per-base qualities were not stored, and no clone one base away is much larger.

The time point label of this sample denotes: about 28 days (+/-7) after the second vaccine dose. Because spike-specific TCR depth and breadth did not differ between the two schedules, AZD1222 recipients who got a second dose at roughly 4 weeks were pooled with those who got a second dose at roughly 12 weeks. Vaccinee samples came from UK trials COV001 and COV002, including a single-blind randomized controlled phase 2/3 trial of AZD1222 (ChAdOx1 nCoV-19) in healthy adults. For TCRbeta chain sequencing, PBMC samples from trial participants were taken at day 0 and at day 28 after the second dose. The sequence links TRBV4-1 to TRBJ2-3; the central 10 bases match TRBD1. This clonotype was obtained from an adult who received the AZD1222 COVID-19 vaccine. The specimen was peripheral blood, collected 28 days after the second AZD1222 dose. DNA sequence: TGCGCCAGCAGCCAGACCGGGACAGGGGAATATACGCAGTATTTT. It specifies CASSQTGTGEYTQYF.